This T cell receptor (beta chain) was identified in a study of blood T cell repertoires in COVID-19. Overall study: Samples of COVID-19 (acute and convalescent) were obtained from the United States, Italy and Spain. The analysed material was cDNA or gDNA that came from T cells, B-cell-depleted T cells, or PBMCs.

This clone occurred a few times. The V end was cut by 0 bases, the J end by 5 bases, with 7 bases between. Germline lookup yields CDR1 KGHDR and CDR2 SFDVKD. CDR3 length: 14 residues. Per the authors' pipeline: Reference gene primer amplification gave nucleated cell count estimates. Sequencing used immunoSEQ multiplex PCR; TCRdb keeps in-frame clones, though not all of them. V, J and clone size are those of that table, while D and trimming were read from the DNA. The table records roughly 200,000 clones, around three quarters of them present only once. The sample was peripheral blood. The chain couples TRBV24-1 to TRBJ2-1; D unresolved. This sequence originates from a woman aged 70-85 years with acute or convalescent COVID-19. CDR3 nucleotide sequence: TGTGCCACCAGTGATTTGTCTAGACACAATGAGCAGTTCTTC. Protein sequence: CATSDLSRHNEQFF.